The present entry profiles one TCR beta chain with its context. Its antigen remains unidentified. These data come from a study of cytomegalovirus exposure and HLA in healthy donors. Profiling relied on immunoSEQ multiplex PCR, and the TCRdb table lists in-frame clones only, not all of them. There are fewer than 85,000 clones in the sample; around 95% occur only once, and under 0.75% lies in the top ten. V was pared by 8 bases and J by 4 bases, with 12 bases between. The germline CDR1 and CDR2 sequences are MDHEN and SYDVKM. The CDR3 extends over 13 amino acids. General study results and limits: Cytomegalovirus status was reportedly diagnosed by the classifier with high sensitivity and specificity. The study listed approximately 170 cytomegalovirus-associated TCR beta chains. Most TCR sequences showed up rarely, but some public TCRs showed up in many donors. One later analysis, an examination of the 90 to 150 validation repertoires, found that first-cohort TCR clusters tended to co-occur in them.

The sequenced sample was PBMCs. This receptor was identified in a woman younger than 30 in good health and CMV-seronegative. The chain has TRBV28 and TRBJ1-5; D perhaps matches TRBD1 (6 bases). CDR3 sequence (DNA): TGTGCCAGCGTCGGGCAGGGGAATCAGCCCCAGCATTTT. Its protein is CASVGQGNQPQHF.